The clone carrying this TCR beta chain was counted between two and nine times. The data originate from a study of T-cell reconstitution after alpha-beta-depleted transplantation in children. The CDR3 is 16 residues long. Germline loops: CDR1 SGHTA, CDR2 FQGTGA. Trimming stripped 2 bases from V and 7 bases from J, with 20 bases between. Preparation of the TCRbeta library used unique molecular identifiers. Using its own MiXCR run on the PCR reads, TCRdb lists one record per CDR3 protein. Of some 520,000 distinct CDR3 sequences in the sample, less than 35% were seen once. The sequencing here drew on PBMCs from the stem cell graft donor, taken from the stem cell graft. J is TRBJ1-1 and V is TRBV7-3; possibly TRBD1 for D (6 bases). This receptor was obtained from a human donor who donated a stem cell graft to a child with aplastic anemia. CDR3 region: CASSLGIGTGRDEAFF. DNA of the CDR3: TGTGCCAGCAGCTTAGGTATAGGAACAGGGAGGGATGAAGCTTTCTTT.